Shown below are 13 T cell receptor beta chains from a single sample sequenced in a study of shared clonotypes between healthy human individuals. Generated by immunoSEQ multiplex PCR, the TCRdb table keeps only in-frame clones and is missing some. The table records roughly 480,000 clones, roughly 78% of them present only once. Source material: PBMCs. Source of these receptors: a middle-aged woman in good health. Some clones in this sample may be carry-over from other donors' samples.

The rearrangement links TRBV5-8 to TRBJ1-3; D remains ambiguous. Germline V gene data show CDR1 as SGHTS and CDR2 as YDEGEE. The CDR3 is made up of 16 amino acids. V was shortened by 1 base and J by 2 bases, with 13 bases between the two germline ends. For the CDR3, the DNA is TGTGCCAGCAGCTTGTCGGCCGTTTCGGCTGGAAACACCATATATTTT. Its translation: CASSLSAVSAGNTIYF.

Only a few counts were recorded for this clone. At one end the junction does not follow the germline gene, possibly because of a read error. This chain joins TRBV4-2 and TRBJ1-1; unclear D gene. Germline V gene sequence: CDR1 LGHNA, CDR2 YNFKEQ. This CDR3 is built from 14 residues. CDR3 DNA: TGTGCCAGCAGCTTGGACTCGTCGACCACTGAAACTTTCTTT. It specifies CASSLDSSTTETFF.

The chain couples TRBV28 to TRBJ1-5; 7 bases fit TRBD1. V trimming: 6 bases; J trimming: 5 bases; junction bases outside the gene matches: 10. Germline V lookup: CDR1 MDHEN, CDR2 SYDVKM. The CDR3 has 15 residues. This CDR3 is CASRTPTGDYQPQHF. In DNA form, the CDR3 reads TGTGCCAGCAGGACTCCCACAGGGGACTATCAGCCCCAGCATTTT.

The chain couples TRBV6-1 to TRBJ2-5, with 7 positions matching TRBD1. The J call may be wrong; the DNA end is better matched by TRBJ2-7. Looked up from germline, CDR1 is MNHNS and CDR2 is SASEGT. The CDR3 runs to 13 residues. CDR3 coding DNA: TGTGCCAGCAGCTGGGACAGCCCCTACGAGCAGTACTTC. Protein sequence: CASSWDSPYEQYF.

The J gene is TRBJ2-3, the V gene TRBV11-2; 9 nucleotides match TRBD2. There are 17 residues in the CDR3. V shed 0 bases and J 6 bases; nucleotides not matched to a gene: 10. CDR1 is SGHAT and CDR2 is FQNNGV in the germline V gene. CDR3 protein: CASSLDLEREDWDTQYF. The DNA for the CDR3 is TGTGCCAGCAGCTTAGATCTTGAGCGGGAGGACTGGGATACGCAGTATTTT.

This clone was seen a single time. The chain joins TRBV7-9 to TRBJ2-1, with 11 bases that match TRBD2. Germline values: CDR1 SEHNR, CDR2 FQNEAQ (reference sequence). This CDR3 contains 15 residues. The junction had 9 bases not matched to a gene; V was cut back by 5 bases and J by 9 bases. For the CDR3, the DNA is TGTGCCAGCAGCCAACTAGCGGGAGATATCAGTGAGCAGTTCTTC. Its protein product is CASSQLAGDISEQFF.

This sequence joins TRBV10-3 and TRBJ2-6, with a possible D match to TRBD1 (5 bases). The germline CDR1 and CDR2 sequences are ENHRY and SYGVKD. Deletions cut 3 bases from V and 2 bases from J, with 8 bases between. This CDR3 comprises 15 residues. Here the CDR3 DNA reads TGTGCCATCAGTGAAAGCAGGGCTGGGGCCAACGTCCTGACTTTC. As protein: CAISESRAGANVLTF.

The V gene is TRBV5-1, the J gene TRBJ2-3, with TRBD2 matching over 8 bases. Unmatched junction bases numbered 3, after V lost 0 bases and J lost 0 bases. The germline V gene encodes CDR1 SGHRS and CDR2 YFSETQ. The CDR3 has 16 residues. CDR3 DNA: TGCGCCAGCAGCTTGGACGGGAGGGCCAGCACAGATACGCAGTATTTT. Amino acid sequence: CASSLDGRASTDTQYF.

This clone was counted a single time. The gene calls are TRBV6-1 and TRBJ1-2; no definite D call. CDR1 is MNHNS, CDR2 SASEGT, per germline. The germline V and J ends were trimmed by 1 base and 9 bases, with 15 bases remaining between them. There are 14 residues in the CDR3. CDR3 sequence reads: CASSEVAVSWSYTF. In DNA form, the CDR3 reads TGTGCCAGCAGTGAAGTTGCAGTTTCCTGGAGCTACACCTTC.

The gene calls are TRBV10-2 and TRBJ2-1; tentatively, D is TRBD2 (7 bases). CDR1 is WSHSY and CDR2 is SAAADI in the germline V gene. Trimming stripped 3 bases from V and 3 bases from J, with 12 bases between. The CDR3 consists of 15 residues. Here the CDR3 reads CASSEVGGGYNEQFF. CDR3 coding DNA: TGCGCCAGCAGTGAAGTGGGAGGGGGCTACAATGAGCAGTTCTTC.

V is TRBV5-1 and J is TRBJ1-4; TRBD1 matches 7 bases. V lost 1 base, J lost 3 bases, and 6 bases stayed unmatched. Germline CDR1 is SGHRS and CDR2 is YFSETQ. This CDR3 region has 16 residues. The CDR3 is CASSLIPGQPNEKLFF. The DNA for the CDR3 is TGCGCCAGCAGCTTGATACCGGGACAGCCTAATGAAAAACTGTTTTTT.

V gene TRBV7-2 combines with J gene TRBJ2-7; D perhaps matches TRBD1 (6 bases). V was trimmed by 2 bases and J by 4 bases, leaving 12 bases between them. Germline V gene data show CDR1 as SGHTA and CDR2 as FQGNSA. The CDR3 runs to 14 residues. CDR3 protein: CASSLLARGYEQYF. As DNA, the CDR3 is TGTGCCAGCAGCTTACTGGCCAGGGGATACGAGCAGTACTTC.

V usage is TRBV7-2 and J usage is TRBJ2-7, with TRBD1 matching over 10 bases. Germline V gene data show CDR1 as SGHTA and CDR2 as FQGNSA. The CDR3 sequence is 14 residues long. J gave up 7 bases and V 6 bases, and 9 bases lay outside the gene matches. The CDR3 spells CASRAGTGVREQYF. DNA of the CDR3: TGTGCCAGCAGAGCCGGGACAGGGGTCAGGGAGCAGTACTTC.